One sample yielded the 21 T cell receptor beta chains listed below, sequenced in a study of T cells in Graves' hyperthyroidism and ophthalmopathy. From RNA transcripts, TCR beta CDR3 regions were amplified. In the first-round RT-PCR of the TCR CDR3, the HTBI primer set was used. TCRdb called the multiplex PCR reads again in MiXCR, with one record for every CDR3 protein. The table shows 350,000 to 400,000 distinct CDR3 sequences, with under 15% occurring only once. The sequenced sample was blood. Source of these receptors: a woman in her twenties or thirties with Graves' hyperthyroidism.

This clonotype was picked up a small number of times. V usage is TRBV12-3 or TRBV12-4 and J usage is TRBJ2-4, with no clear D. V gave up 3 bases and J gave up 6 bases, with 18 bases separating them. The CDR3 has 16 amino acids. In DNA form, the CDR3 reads TGTGCCAGCAGTTTGGTAGGGAACCATCCCGGAAACATTCAGTACTTC. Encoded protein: CASSLVGNHPGNIQYF.

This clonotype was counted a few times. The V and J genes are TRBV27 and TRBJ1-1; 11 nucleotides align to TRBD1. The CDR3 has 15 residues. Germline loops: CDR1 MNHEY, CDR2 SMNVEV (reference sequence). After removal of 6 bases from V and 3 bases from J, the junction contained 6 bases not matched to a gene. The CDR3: CASSRTGGTYTEAFF. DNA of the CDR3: TGTGCCAGCAGCCGGACAGGGGGCACGTACACTGAAGCTTTCTTT.

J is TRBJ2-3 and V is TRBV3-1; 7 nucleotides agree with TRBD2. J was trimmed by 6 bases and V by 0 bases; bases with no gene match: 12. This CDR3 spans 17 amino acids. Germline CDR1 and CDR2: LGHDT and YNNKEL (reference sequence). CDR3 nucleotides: TGTGCCAGCAGCCAAGAAGGCGGACTAGTCGACGCGGATACGCAGTATTTT. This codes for CASSQEGGLVDADTQYF.

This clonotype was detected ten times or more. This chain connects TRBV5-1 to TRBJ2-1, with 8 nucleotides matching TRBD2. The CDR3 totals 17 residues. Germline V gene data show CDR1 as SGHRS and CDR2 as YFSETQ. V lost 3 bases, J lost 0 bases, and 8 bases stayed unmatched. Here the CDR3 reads CASSSASGSSSYNEQFF. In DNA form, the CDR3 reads TGCGCCAGCAGCTCGGCTAGCGGGTCTAGCTCCTACAATGAGCAGTTCTTC.

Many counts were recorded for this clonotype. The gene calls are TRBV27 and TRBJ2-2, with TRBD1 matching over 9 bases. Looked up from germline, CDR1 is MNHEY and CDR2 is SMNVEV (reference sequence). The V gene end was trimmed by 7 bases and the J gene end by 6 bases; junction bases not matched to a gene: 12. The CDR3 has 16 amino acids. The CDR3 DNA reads TGTGCCAGCACTACCGGGACAGGGATTATCGCCGGGGAGCTGTTTTTT. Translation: CASTTGTGIIAGELFF.

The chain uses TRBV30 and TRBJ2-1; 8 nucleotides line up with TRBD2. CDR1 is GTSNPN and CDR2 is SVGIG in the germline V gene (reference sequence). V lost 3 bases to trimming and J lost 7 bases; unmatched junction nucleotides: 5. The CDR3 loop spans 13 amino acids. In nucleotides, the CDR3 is TGTGCCTGGAGGACTAGCGTAGCGAATGAGCAGTTCTTC. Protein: CAWRTSVANEQFF.

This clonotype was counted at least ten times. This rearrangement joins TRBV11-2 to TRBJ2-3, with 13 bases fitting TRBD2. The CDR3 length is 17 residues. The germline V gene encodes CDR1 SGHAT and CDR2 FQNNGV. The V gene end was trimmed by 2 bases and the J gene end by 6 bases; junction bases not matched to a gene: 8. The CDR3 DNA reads TGTGCCAGCAGCTTATCGGGACTAGCGGGAACGGGGGATACGCAGTATTTT. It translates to CASSLSGLAGTGDTQYF.

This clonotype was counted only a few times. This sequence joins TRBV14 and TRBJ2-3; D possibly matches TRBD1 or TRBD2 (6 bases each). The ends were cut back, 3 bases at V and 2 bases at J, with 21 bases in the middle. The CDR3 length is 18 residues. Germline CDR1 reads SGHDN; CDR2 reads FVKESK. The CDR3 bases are TGTGCCAGCAGCCAGGCCGGCCGGGGGCGAGCCTCCACAGATACGCAGTATTTT. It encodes CASSQAGRGRASTDTQYF.

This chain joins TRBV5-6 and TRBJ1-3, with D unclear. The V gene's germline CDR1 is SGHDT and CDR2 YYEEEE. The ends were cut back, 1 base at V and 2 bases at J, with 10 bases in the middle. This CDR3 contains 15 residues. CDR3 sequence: CASSLTASPGNTIYF. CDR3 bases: TGTGCCAGCAGCTTGACCGCGTCCCCTGGAAACACCATATATTTT. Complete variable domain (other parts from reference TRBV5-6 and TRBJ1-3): DAGVTQSPTHLIKTRGQQVTLRCSPKSGHDTVSWYQQALGQGPQFIFQYYEEEERQRGNFPDRFSGHQFPNYSSELNVNALLLGDSALYLCASSLTASPGNTIYFGEGSWLTVV.

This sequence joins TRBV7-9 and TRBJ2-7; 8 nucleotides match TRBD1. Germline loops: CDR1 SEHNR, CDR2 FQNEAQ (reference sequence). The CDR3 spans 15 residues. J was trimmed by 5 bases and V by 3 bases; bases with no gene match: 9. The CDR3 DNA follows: TGTGCCAGCAGCTTTTTTAGGCAGGGGGCCCACGAGCAGTACTTC. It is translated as CASSFFRQGAHEQYF.

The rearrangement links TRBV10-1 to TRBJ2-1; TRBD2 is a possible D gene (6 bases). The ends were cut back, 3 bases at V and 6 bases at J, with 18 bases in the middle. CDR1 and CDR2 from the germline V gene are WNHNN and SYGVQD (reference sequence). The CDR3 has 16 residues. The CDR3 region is CASSDIRIRGTNEQFF. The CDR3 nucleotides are TGCGCCAGCAGTGATATTCGGATCCGGGGGACCAATGAGCAGTTCTTC.

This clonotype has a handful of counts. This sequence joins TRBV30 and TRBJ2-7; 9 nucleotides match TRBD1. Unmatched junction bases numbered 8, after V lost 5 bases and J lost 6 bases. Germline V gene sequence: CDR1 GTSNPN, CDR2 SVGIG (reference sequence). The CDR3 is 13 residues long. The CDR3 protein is CAWGVTGGAEQYF. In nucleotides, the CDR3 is TGTGCCTGGGGGGTTACAGGGGGCGCCGAGCAGTACTTC.

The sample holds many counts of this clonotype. The CDR3 here is CAWSGVFGGNQPQHF. The CDR3 DNA reads TGTGCCTGGAGTGGGGTCTTTGGGGGCAATCAGCCCCAGCATTTT. This chain uses TRBV30 with TRBJ1-5; D call uncertain. This CDR3 region has 15 residues. V lost 1 base, J lost 2 bases, and 12 bases lay in between. Germline values: CDR1 GTSNPN, CDR2 SVGIG (reference sequence). Full variable domain (missing parts from reference TRBV30 and TRBJ1-5): SQTIHQWPATLVQPVGSPLSLECTVEGTSNPNLYWYRQAAGRGLQLLFYSVGIGQISSEVPQNLSASRPQDRQFILSSKKLLLSDSGFYLCAWSGVFGGNQPQHFGDGTRLSIL.

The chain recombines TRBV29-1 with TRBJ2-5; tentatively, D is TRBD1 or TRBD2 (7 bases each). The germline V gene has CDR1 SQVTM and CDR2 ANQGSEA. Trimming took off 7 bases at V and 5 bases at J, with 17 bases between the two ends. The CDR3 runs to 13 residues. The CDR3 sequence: CSADVRGGETQYF. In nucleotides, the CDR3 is TGCAGCGCTGACGTCAGGGGGGGGGAGACCCAGTACTTC. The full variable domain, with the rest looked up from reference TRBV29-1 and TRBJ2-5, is SAVISQKPSRDICQRGTSLTIQCQVDSQVTMMFWYRQQPGQSLTLIATANQGSEATYESGFVIDKFPISRPNLTFSTLTVSNMSPEDSSIYLCSADVRGGETQYFGPGTRLLVL.

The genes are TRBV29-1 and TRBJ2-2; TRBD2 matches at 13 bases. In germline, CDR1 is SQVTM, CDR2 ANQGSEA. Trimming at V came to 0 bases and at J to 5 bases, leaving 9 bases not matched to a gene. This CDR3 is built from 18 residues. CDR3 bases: TGCAGCGTTGAAGATCTTCGACTAGCGGGAGGAGGGACCGGGGAGCTGTTTTTT. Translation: CSVEDLRLAGGGTGELFF.

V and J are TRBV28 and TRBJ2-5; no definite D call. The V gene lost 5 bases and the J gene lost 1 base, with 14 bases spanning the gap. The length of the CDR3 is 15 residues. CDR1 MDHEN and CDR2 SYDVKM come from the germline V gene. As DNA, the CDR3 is TGTGCCAGCAGTAACCAGAACAGCCTCCAAGAGACCCAGTACTTC. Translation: CASSNQNSLQETQYF.

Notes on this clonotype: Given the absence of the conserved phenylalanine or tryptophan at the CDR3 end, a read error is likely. The CDR3 region is CSARDPAGGPTSSYNEQFL. DNA of the CDR3: TGCAGTGCCAGAGATCCAGCGGGAGGGCCTACGAGCTCCTACAATGAGCAGTTCTTA. The chain carries TRBV20-1 and TRBJ2-1; 10 bases fit TRBD2. This CDR3 spans 19 amino acids. Germline CDR1 reads DFQATT; CDR2 reads SNEGSKA (reference sequence).

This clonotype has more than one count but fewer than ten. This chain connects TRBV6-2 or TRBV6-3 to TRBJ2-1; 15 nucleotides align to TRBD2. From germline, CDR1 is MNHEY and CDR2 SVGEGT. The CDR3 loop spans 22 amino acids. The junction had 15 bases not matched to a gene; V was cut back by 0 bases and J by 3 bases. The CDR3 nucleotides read TGTGCCAGCAGTTACTCGACGCAATTCGGGACTAGCGGGAGGACAGGCTACAATGAGCAGTTCTTC. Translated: CASSYSTQFGTSGRTGYNEQFF.

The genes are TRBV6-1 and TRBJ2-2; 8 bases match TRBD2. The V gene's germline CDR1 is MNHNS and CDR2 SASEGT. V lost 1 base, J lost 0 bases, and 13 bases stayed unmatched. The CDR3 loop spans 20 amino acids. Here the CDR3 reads CASSEVRLASYRPNTGELFF. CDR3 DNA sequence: TGTGCCAGCAGTGAAGTGAGACTAGCGAGTTATCGGCCGAACACCGGGGAGCTGTTTTTT.

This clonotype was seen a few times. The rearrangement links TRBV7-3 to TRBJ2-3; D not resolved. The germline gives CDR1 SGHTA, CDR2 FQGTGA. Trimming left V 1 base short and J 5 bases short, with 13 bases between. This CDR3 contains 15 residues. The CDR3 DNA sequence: TGTGCCAGCAGCTTAAGTAGCCTGGCAGTAGATACGCAGTATTTT. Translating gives CASSLSSLAVDTQYF.

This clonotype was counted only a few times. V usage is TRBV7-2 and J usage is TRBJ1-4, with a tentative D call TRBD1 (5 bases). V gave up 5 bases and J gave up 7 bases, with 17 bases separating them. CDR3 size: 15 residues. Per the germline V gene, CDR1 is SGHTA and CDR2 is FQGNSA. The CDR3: CASSPGGAGSEKLFF. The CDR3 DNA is TGTGCCAGCAGCCCGGGAGGGGCGGGGAGTGAAAAACTGTTTTTT.